This TCR beta chain is from a study of cytomegalovirus exposure and HLA in healthy donors. Findings and limits, study-wide: Later analysis showed TCR association rates varying by HLA locus, highest for DRB1 and lowest for HLA-C.

Primers for the PCR totalled 60 Vbeta and 13 Jbeta. Repertoires were generated with immunoSEQ multiplex PCR, while TCRdb's copy carries only in-frame clones and drops some. The sample holds over 100,000 clones; 8.9% are singletons and the top ten take roughly 7.2%. The germline CDR1 and CDR2 sequences are MNHNS and SASEGT. The ends were cut back, 2 bases at V and 4 bases at J, with 7 bases in the middle. The CDR3 consists of 13 residues. On this clone itself: The antigen remains undetermined.

The chain couples TRBV6-1 to TRBJ2-3; weak D call: TRBD2 (6 bases). Sequences were obtained from PBMCs. This TCR came from a woman in her thirties or forties in good health and CMV-seropositive. The DNA of the CDR3 is TGTGCCAGCAGTGAAAGGGAGGCAGATACGCAGTATTTT. Translating gives CASSEREADTQYF.